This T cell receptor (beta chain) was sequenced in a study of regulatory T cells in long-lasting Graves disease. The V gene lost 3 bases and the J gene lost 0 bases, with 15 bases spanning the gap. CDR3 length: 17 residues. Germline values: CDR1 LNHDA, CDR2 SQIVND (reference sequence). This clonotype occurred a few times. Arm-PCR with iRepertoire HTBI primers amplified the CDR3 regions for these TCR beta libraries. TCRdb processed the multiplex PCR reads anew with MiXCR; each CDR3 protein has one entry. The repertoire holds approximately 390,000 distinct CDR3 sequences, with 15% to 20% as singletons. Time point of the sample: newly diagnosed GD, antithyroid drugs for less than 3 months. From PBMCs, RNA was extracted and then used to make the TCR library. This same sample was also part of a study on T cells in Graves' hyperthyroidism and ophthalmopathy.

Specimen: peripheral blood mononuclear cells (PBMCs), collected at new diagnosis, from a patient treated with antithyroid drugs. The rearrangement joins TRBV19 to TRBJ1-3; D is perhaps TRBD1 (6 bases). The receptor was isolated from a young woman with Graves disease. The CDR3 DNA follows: TGTGCCAGTAGTATGACGGGGGCCTCCAACTCTGGAAACACCATATATTTT. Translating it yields CASSMTGASNSGNTIYF.